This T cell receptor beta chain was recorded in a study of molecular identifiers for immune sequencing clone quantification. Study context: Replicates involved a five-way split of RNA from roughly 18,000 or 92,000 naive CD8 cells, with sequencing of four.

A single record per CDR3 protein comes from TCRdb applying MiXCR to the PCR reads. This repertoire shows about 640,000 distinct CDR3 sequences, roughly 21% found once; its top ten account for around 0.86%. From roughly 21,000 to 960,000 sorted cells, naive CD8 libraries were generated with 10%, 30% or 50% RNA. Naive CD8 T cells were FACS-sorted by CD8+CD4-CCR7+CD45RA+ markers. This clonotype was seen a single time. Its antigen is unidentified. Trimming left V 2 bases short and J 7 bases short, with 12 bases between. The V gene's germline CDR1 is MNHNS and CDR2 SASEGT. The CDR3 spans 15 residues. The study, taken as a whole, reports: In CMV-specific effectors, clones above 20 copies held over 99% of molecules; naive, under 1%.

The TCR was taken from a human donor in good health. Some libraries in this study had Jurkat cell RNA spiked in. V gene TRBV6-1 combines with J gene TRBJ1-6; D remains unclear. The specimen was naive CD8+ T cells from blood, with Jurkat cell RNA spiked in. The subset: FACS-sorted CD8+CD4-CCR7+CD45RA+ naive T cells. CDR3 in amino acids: CASSEFYSENSPLHF. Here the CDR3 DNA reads TGTGCCAGCAGTGAATTTTACAGCGAAAATTCACCCCTCCACTTT.